The 28 T cell receptor beta chains given below trace back to one sample, sequenced in a study of post-analysis software for immune sequencing data. TCR beta cDNA libraries had unique molecular identifiers. TCRdb analysed the PCR reads with MiXCR anew, one entry per CDR3 protein. The table shows 550,000 to 700,000 distinct CDR3 sequences, with 44% occurring only once. Antigens of these TCRs are unknown. General study results and limits: Four to six TRBV segments were more frequent in patients than controls; TRBV5-6, TRBV5-1 and TRBV20-1 belonged to this group.

Sequenced: blood. These receptors were collected from a girl aged 5-17 years with multiple sclerosis.

This chain's CDR3 is CASSRSSVLPGEQYF. DNA of the CDR3: TGTGCCAGCAGCAGATCTAGCGTCTTACCTGGCGAGCAGTACTTC. The V call is TRBV7-9, the J call TRBJ2-5, with D perhaps TRBD2 (6 bases). The J call may be mistaken, given a closer DNA end match to TRBJ2-7. The V gene's germline CDR1 is SEHNR and CDR2 FQNEAQ (reference sequence). The CDR3 is 15 residues long.

The chain couples TRBV12-3 or TRBV12-4 to TRBJ1-1; 8 bases are a match to TRBD1. This CDR3 has 14 residues. Germline trimming cut 7 bases from V and 4 bases from J; bases unmatched to any gene: 8. In nucleotides, the CDR3 is TGTGCCAGCAAGAAACAGGGGGGAGGCACTGAAGCTTTCTTT. This translates into CASKKQGGGTEAFF.

The rearrangement uses TRBV7-9 and TRBJ2-7; D is uncertain. Germline CDR1 is SEHNR and CDR2 is FQNEAQ (reference sequence). Trimming shortened V by 5 bases and J by 0 bases, and 17 bases separated the two germline ends. CDR3 length: 16 residues. The CDR3 sequence: CASSLTILKSSYEQYF. CDR3 in DNA: TGTGCCAGCAGCCTAACAATCTTAAAGAGCTCCTACGAGCAGTACTTC. The full variable domain, completed using reference TRBV7-9 and TRBJ2-7, is DTGVSQNPRHKITKRGQNVTFRCDPISEHNRLYWYRQTLGQGPEFLTYFQNEAQLEKSRLLSDRFSAERPKGSFSTLEIQRTEQGDSAMYLCASSLTILKSSYEQYFGPGTRLTVT.

This clonotype has just a few counts. The chain links TRBV28 to TRBJ2-1; D may correspond to TRBD1 or TRBD2 (5 bases each). Germline V CDR1 and CDR2: MDHEN, SYDVKM. This CDR3 has 12 amino acids. Trimming shortened V by 5 bases and J by 12 bases, and 14 bases separated the two germline ends. CDR3 protein: CASSTPAGTQFF. DNA for the CDR3: TGTGCCAGCAGTACCCCCGCAGGGACGCAGTTCTTC. Based on the CDR3 plus reference TRBV28 and TRBJ2-1, the full variable domain is DVKVTQSSRYLVKRTGEKVFLECVQDMDHENMFWYRQDPGLGLRLIYFSYDVKMKEKGDIPEGYSVSREKKERFSLILESASTNQTSMYLCASSTPAGTQFFGPGTRLTVL.

V and J are TRBV13 and TRBJ2-5; 8 bases map to TRBD2. From germline, CDR1 is PRHDT and CDR2 FYEKMQ (reference sequence). The CDR3 loop spans 16 amino acids. Unmatched junction bases numbered 13, after V lost 5 bases and J lost 5 bases. The CDR3 sequence is CASSLGWSAGEETQYF. The CDR3 DNA follows: TGTGCCAGCAGCCTGGGATGGTCAGCGGGAGAGGAGACCCAGTACTTC.

The chain is built from TRBV12-3 or TRBV12-4 and TRBJ1-2; D unresolved. The V gene lost 3 bases and the J gene lost 2 bases, with 13 bases spanning the gap. The CDR3 extends over 15 amino acids. The CDR3 DNA reads TGTGCCAGCAGTTTGGGCGGTTCGCTGAACTATGGCTACACCTTC. It encodes CASSLGGSLNYGYTF.

V gene TRBV4-1 combines with J gene TRBJ2-7; maybe TRBD2 (7 bases). V dropped 4 bases and J dropped 0 bases, with 19 bases sitting between them. Per the germline V gene, CDR1 is MGHRA and CDR2 is YSYEKL. The CDR3 covers 17 residues. Here the CDR3 reads CASSLMGGAGSSYEQYF. CDR3 nucleotides: TGCGCCAGCAGCCTCATGGGGGGGGCGGGCAGCTCCTACGAGCAGTACTTC.

The table lists this clonotype with a few counts. The gene calls are TRBV7-2 and TRBJ2-7; 9 bases line up with TRBD1. This CDR3 contains 14 residues. V lost 4 bases to trimming and J lost 3 bases; unmatched junction nucleotides: 4. Per germline, CDR1 SGHTA and CDR2 FQGNSA. The CDR3 DNA reads TGTGCCAGCAGCTCCCAGACAGGGGGCTACGAGCAGTACTTC. Translating it yields CASSSQTGGYEQYF.

The chain joins TRBV5-5 to TRBJ2-1; D is perhaps TRBD2 (7 bases). The DNA end is a closer match to TRBJ2-7, so the J assignment may be wrong. Germline V gene lookup returns CDR1 SGHKS and CDR2 YYEKEE (reference sequence). The CDR3 has 16 amino acids. CDR3 nucleotide sequence: TGTGCCAGCAGCCCCGAAGGTAGGGGGGACTACAATGAGCAGTACTTC. It is translated as CASSPEGRGDYNEQYF.

The chain recombines TRBV9 with TRBJ2-2, with a tentative D call TRBD2 (5 bases). V was pared by 0 bases and J by 0 bases, with 9 bases between. CDR3 length: 16 residues. CDR1 is SGDLS, CDR2 YYNGEE, per germline. CDR3 coding DNA: TGTGCCAGCAGCGTAGATGGAGGAGCGAACACCGGGGAGCTGTTTTTT. It codes for CASSVDGGANTGELFF.

The chain carries TRBV5-1 and TRBJ2-5, with 14 bases matching TRBD2. Germline loops: CDR1 SGHRS, CDR2 YFSETQ. With V trimmed by 4 bases and J by 3 bases, 5 bases remained unmatched. The CDR3 runs to 16 residues. The CDR3 region is CASSRGGLAGEETQYF. CDR3 DNA: TGCGCCAGCAGCCGGGGGGGACTAGCGGGAGAAGAGACCCAGTACTTC.

This clonotype occurred a few times. The J gene is TRBJ2-7, the V gene TRBV7-2, with a possible D match to TRBD2 (6 bases). The V gene lost 4 bases and the J gene lost 5 bases, with 21 bases spanning the gap. The germline CDR1 and CDR2 sequences are SGHTA and FQGNSA. This CDR3 contains 16 residues. CDR3 DNA: TGTGCCAGCAGCTGGCGTGGGGGTGCCGGGGGTGACGAGCAGTACTTC. Translating gives CASSWRGGAGGDEQYF.

This clonotype appeared a few times. Sequence at one end of the junction differs from germline and may be a read error. CDR3 coding DNA: TGTGCCAGCAGTCCGATTGGACAGGGGGTAGGGAATGAACAGTTCTTC. Amino acids: CASSPIGQGVGNEQFF. This chain uses TRBV12-3 or TRBV12-4 with TRBJ2-1; 10 bases map to TRBD1. CDR3 length: 16 residues.

V is TRBV5-1 and J is TRBJ1-6; a weak D match, TRBD1 (5 bases). V lost 0 bases and J 6 bases, leaving 10 bases between the germline ends. This CDR3 comprises 15 residues. The germline V gene has CDR1 SGHRS and CDR2 YFSETQ. CDR3 bases: TGCGCCAGCAGCTTGGAGCAGGGAACTAATTCACCCCTCCACTTT. Its translation is CASSLEQGTNSPLHF.

CDR3 nucleotides: TGCAGCGTCCCCAGGGGGATCACTGAAGCTTTCTTT. It is translated as CSVPRGITEAFF. V and J are TRBV29-1 and TRBJ1-1; 7 bases map to TRBD1. This CDR3 has 12 amino acids. Germline loops: CDR1 SQVTM, CDR2 ANQGSEA. Unmatched junction bases numbered 5, after V lost 6 bases and J lost 4 bases.

V and J are TRBV28 and TRBJ1-2, with TRBD1 identical over 8 bases. J lost 2 bases, V lost 2 bases, and 7 bases had no gene match. This CDR3 region has 16 residues. The germline V gene encodes CDR1 MDHEN and CDR2 SYDVKM. This CDR3 reads CASSLPEGTGNYGYTF. CDR3 nucleotide sequence: TGTGCCAGCAGTTTACCTGAGGGGACAGGCAACTATGGCTACACCTTC.

V usage is TRBV24-1 and J usage is TRBJ2-1, with D unclear. Germline loops: CDR1 KGHDR, CDR2 SFDVKD. V gave up 4 bases and J gave up 6 bases, with 12 bases separating them. This CDR3 spans 14 amino acids. CDR3 amino acids: CATSEWNQPNEQFF. As DNA, the CDR3 is TGTGCCACCAGTGAATGGAATCAGCCCAATGAGCAGTTCTTC.

The rearrangement uses TRBV10-3 and TRBJ2-3, with TRBD1 matching over 10 bases. There are 15 residues in the CDR3. J gave up 0 bases and V 9 bases, and 6 bases lay outside the gene matches. The germline V gene has CDR1 ENHRY and CDR2 SYGVKD. CDR3 bases: TGTGCCATTTTGGACAGGGGGAGTAGCACAGATACGCAGTATTTT. Translating gives CAILDRGSSTDTQYF.

The chain carries TRBV12-5 and TRBJ1-2, with TRBD1 as a possible D gene (5 bases). Trimming took off 4 bases at V and 5 bases at J, with 14 bases between the two ends. CDR1 and CDR2 from the germline V gene are LGHNT and FRNRAP. There are 14 residues in the CDR3. CDR3 amino acids: CASGWGTAGYGYTF. The CDR3 DNA reads TGTGCTAGTGGTTGGGGGACGGCAGGATATGGCTACACCTTC.

The J gene is TRBJ2-7, the V gene TRBV5-1; 7 bases are a match to TRBD1. J lost 0 bases, V lost 4 bases, and 10 bases had no gene match. Per the germline V gene, CDR1 is SGHRS and CDR2 is YFSETQ. The CDR3 spans 16 residues. CDR3 bases: TGCGCCAGCAGCAAGTCAGGGGGTAGTTCCTCCTACGAGCAGTACTTC. It codes for CASSKSGGSSSYEQYF.

A few counts support this clonotype. This chain links TRBV29-1 with TRBJ2-3; D uncertain. Germline V gives CDR1 SQVTM, CDR2 ANQGSEA. The CDR3 totals 11 residues. Trimming removed 6 bases at V and 6 bases at J, with 10 bases between. This CDR3 is CSVPVWDTQYF. DNA for the CDR3: TGCAGCGTGCCCGTTTGGGATACGCAGTATTTT.

V and J are TRBV12-3 or TRBV12-4 and TRBJ2-7, with D possibly being TRBD1 (6 bases). The length of the CDR3 is 15 residues. V lost 7 bases and J 9 bases, leaving 25 bases between the germline ends. Here the CDR3 DNA reads TGTGCCAGCACCCAACAGGGCGGGCCGTCGGAGTGGCAGTACTTC. It translates to CASTQQGGPSEWQYF.

The chain couples TRBV12-3 or TRBV12-4 to TRBJ1-2; D is unclear. The CDR3 sequence is 13 residues long. Deletions cut 4 bases from V and 3 bases from J, with 9 bases between. CDR3 protein: CASSSGLYYGYTF. The CDR3 DNA sequence: TGTGCCAGCAGTTCCGGGTTATACTATGGCTACACCTTC.

This chain connects TRBV12-3 or TRBV12-4 to TRBJ1-1; 7 bases are shared with TRBD1. V was pared by 6 bases and J by 1 base, with 8 bases of the junction left unmatched. The CDR3 spans 15 residues. The CDR3 here is CASSPRGQRNTEAFF. Here the CDR3 DNA reads TGTGCCAGCAGCCCCCGGGGACAGCGGAACACTGAAGCTTTCTTT.

This clonotype showed up just once. The chain carries TRBV6-2 or TRBV6-3 and TRBJ1-1, with a weak D call TRBD1 (5 bases). Trimming took off 0 bases at V and 4 bases at J, with 12 bases between the two ends. Germline lookup yields CDR1 MNHEY and CDR2 SVGEGT. This CDR3 has 15 amino acids. CDR3 in DNA: TGTGCCAGCAGTTACTCCCAGGGAGTGGGCACTGAAGCTTTCTTT. Translated, it gives CASSYSQGVGTEAFF.

The chain is built from TRBV4-2 and TRBJ1-1, with D uncertain. Per germline, CDR1 LGHNA and CDR2 YNFKEQ. This CDR3 has 18 residues. V was trimmed by 1 base and J by 1 base, leaving 19 bases between them. The CDR3 sequence is CASSQASGMGIENTEAFF. The CDR3 coding sequence is TGTGCCAGCAGCCAAGCTAGTGGGATGGGTATAGAGAACACTGAAGCTTTCTTT.

The rearrangement links TRBV7-9 to TRBJ2-1, with 7 positions matching TRBD1. Germline CDR1 and CDR2: SEHNR and FQNEAQ (reference sequence). This CDR3 is built from 15 residues. J was trimmed by 4 bases and V by 5 bases; bases with no gene match: 8. The CDR3 sequence is CASSPGRQGYNEQFF. The CDR3 DNA follows: TGTGCCAGCAGCCCAGGACGACAGGGTTACAATGAGCAGTTCTTC.

This clonotype was seen a handful of times. The V gene is TRBV3-1, the J gene TRBJ1-2, with no clear D. From germline, CDR1 is LGHDT and CDR2 YNNKEL (reference sequence). The CDR3 consists of 12 residues. The germline V and J ends were trimmed by 0 bases and 7 bases, with 6 bases remaining between them. CDR3 in DNA: TGTGCCAGCAGCCAAGAGAGCGTTGGCTACACCTTC. It encodes CASSQESVGYTF.